What follows describes a single TCR beta chain. Its antigen is as yet unknown. Exclusion applied to patients with autoimmune disease history or systemic immunosuppression. TCRdb's copy holds only in-frame clones and misses some; the assay was immunoSEQ multiplex PCR. The repertoire consists of more than 100,000 clones, with about 93% occurring once and the leading ten covering more than 0.15%. This sample was taken from a study of OX40 agonist ivuxolimab in advanced cancers. Study-wide results and caveats: Both blood CD4+ and CD8+ T cells showed clonal growth by week 6 at 0.1 to 3.0 mg/kg. Near-lowest levels of clonal expansion characterized partial responders at 0.1-3.0 mg/kg.

Looked up from germline, CDR1 is SEHNR and CDR2 is FQNEAQ (reference sequence). The CDR3 is made up of 17 amino acids. Trimming took off 5 bases at V and 7 bases at J, with 27 bases between the two ends. Source: CD4+ or CD8+ T cells sorted from blood, taken in a trial of the OX40 agonist ivuxolimab. The V gene is TRBV7-9, the J gene TRBJ2-7; maybe TRBD1 (6 bases). The source is an adult with an advanced solid tumor such as melanoma, head and neck, liver or kidney cancer. CDR3 sequence (DNA): TGTGCCAGCAGCCTATCCCTCGCTCGGGACACCGGGTGGGAGCAGTACTTC. Protein: CASSLSLARDTGWEQYF.